A single sample gave rise to the 26 T cell receptor beta chains below, sequenced in a study of early T cells in non-severe SARS-CoV-2 infection. TCRdb reanalysed the 5' RACE reads using MiXCR and keeps one entry per CDR3 protein. The data hold 35,000 to 45,000 distinct CDR3 sequences, with about 5.3% observed a single time. Sequenced here: whole blood, sampled at baseline. The receptor set was obtained from an adult who was a healthcare worker with PCR-confirmed SARS-CoV-2 infection or an uninfected control (not recorded which).

This clonotype appeared many times. CDR3 coding DNA: TGTGCCAGCTCACCCTTAGGGACTAGCGGGAGCGAGCAGTACGTC. Amino acid sequence: CASSPLGTSGSEQYV. This sequence joins TRBV18 and TRBJ2-7, with 14 bases identical to TRBD2. The germline V gene encodes CDR1 KGHSH and CDR2 LQKENI. The CDR3 is made up of 15 amino acids. V was clipped by 3 bases and J by 6 bases; unmatched bases: 4.

V gene TRBV4-1 combines with J gene TRBJ2-7; perhaps TRBD2 as D (6 bases). Looked up from germline, CDR1 is MGHRA and CDR2 is YSYEKL. This CDR3 is 16 amino acids long. V lost 0 bases and J 3 bases, leaving 15 bases between the germline ends. This CDR3 is CASSQDSSRRDYEQYF. The CDR3 DNA is TGCGCCAGCAGCCAAGATTCCTCCCGGCGGGACTACGAGCAGTACTTC.

The rearrangement links TRBV7-6 to TRBJ2-3; TRBD2 is a possible D gene (5 bases). The CDR3 covers 15 residues. Trimming shortened V by 3 bases and J by 2 bases, and 12 bases separated the two germline ends. CDR1 is SGHVS, CDR2 FNYEAQ, per germline. CDR3 protein: CASSFGLVSTDTQYF. DNA for the CDR3: TGTGCCAGCAGCTTTGGACTTGTCTCCACAGATACGCAGTATTTT.

This clonotype has a count of ten or more. This chain connects TRBV6-6 to TRBJ1-2; D gene uncertain. Deletions cut 7 bases from V and 2 bases from J, with 14 bases between. The CDR3 spans 14 residues. Germline V gene lookup returns CDR1 MNHNY and CDR2 SVGAGI (reference sequence). The CDR3 region is CASTSVLGNYGYTF. DNA for the CDR3: TGTGCCAGCACCTCCGTCTTAGGGAACTATGGCTACACCTTC.

In its sample, this clonotype was seen many times. The chain joins TRBV30 to TRBJ1-5; 11 positions agree with TRBD1. The germline V gene has CDR1 GTSNPN and CDR2 SVGIG (reference sequence). CDR3 length: 15 amino acids. V was clipped by 5 bases and J by 4 bases; unmatched bases: 7. Here the CDR3 DNA reads TGTGCCTGGGAACCGGGACAGGGGGAGAATCAGCCCCAGCATTTT. Its translation: CAWEPGQGENQPQHF.

This clonotype was seen many times. The chain employs TRBV18 and TRBJ1-4; no clear D gene. This CDR3 is 15 amino acids long. Trimming removed 1 base at V and 3 bases at J, with 9 bases between. Germline V CDR1 and CDR2: KGHSH, LQKENI. This CDR3 is CASSPQGSSNEKLFF. CDR3 DNA sequence: TGTGCCAGCTCACCACAAGGCTCGTCTAATGAAAAACTGTTTTTT. The full variable domain, completed using reference TRBV18 and TRBJ1-4, is NAGVMQNPRHLVRRRGQEARLRCSPMKGHSHVYWYRQLPEEGLKFMVYLQKENIIDESGMPKERFSAEFPKEGPSILRIQQVVRGDSAAYFCASSPQGSSNEKLFFGSGTQLSVL.

In this sample, this clonotype turned up many times. The V gene is TRBV5-4, the J gene TRBJ2-3; 14 bases align to TRBD2. Trimming removed 4 bases from V and 1 base from J; junction bases left unmatched: 5. This CDR3 has 17 residues. Germline values: CDR1 SGHNT, CDR2 YYREEE (reference sequence). The CDR3: CASSTGLAGACTDTQYF. The CDR3 nucleotides are TGTGCCAGCAGCACGGGACTAGCGGGAGCGTGCACAGATACGCAGTATTTT.

Many counts were recorded for this clonotype. This rearrangement joins TRBV5-6 to TRBJ2-7, with 11 bases lining up with TRBD2. Germline V gives CDR1 SGHDT, CDR2 YYEEEE. CDR3 size: 15 residues. The V and J ends lost 4 bases and 0 bases, in that order; junction bases with no gene match: 3. As DNA, the CDR3 is TGTGCCAGCAGCGGCGGACTAGCGGGCTCCTACGAGCAGTACGTC. It specifies CASSGGLAGSYEQYV.

This clonotype was observed at least ten times. This chain connects TRBV27 to TRBJ2-1; 10 bases match TRBD1. The CDR3 contains 19 residues. Germline V CDR1 and CDR2: MNHEY, SMNVEV (reference sequence). V dropped 5 bases and J dropped 0; count of bases not matched to a gene: 13. This chain's CDR3 is CASSNPRDRGRGSYNEQFF. The DNA of the CDR3 is TGTGCCAGCAGTAACCCCCGGGACAGGGGTAGGGGCTCCTACAATGAGCAGTTCTTC.

Worth noting for this clonotype: It may be a read error: a sequence one base away is much more abundant. The chain carries TRBV4-3 and TRBJ2-7; 7 positions match TRBD1. The CDR3 is made up of 15 amino acids. Germline V CDR1 and CDR2: LGHNA, YSLEER. V shed 3 bases and J 0 bases; nucleotides not matched to a gene: 5. The CDR3 here is CASSHGQEISYEQYV. CDR3 bases: TGCGCCAGCAGCCATGGACAGGAGATCTCCTACGAGCAGTACGTC.

By sample fraction, this clonotype is medium-sized. The chain links TRBV28 to TRBJ1-5; a weak D match, TRBD1 (5 bases). Per germline, CDR1 MDHEN and CDR2 SYDVKM. CDR3 size: 14 residues. The ends were cut back, 4 bases at V and 7 bases at J, with 14 bases in the middle. Written as DNA, the CDR3 is TGTGCCAGCAGTTGGGGTCAGGGACTACAGCCCCAGCATTTT. Protein: CASSWGQGLQPQHF.

This clonotype was seen only a few times. This rearrangement joins TRBV30 to TRBJ2-1; unclear D gene. The CDR3 runs to 14 residues. V lost 3 bases, J lost 0 bases, and 9 bases lay in between. CDR1 and CDR2 from the germline V gene are GTSNPN and SVGIG (reference sequence). CDR3 amino acids: CAWRITSSYNEQFF. In DNA, the CDR3 is TGTGCCTGGAGAATCACAAGCTCCTACAATGAGCAGTTCTTC.

This clonotype was counted only a few times. The chain has TRBV11-3 and TRBJ2-1; 13 positions match TRBD2. Germline CDR1 is SGHNT and CDR2 is YENEEA. After removal of 2 bases from V and 6 bases from J, the junction contained 7 bases not matched to a gene. There are 17 residues in the CDR3. CDR3 sequence (DNA): TGTGCCAGCAGCTTAACTCAGACTAGCGGGAGGATCAATGAGCAGTTCTTC. This codes for CASSLTQTSGRINEQFF.

This clonotype was recorded many times. The genes are TRBV14 and TRBJ2-7; the D gene is possibly TRBD1 (6 bases). Trimming removed 1 base from V and 2 bases from J, with 12 bases in between. Per germline, CDR1 SGHDN and CDR2 FVKESK. The CDR3 has 15 residues. The CDR3 region has the DNA TGTGCCAGCAGCCAAGGGAGGACAGCGGCCTACGAGCAGTACTTC. This translates into CASSQGRTAAYEQYF.

This clonotype was observed many times. This chain uses TRBV11-3 with TRBJ2-3; D gene uncertain. The CDR3 totals 12 residues. CDR1 is SGHNT and CDR2 is YENEEA in the germline V gene. Trimming shortened V by 2 bases and J by 4 bases, and 4 bases separated the two germline ends. CDR3 coding DNA: TGTGCCAGCAGCTTATCATCAGATACGCAGTATTTT. Its protein product is CASSLSSDTQYF.

This clonotype turned up a few times. The rearrangement joins TRBV24-1 to TRBJ2-1, with 7 positions matching TRBD1. With V trimmed by 3 bases and J by 3 bases, 4 bases remained unmatched. CDR3 size: 15 residues. The germline V gene has CDR1 KGHDR and CDR2 SFDVKD. CDR3 nucleotide sequence: TGTGCCACCAGTGATCCAGGGGGTTTCTACAATGAGCAGTTCTTC. As protein: CATSDPGGFYNEQFF.

Ten or more counts support this clonotype. This chain links TRBV3-1 with TRBJ2-7; 10 bases match TRBD2. With V trimmed by 1 base and J by 3 bases, 3 bases remained unmatched. The CDR3 is made up of 15 amino acids. Germline CDR1 reads LGHDT; CDR2 reads YNNKEL (reference sequence). The CDR3 protein is CASSQGLAGYYEQYF. The CDR3 DNA reads as TGTGCCAGCAGCCAAGGACTAGCGGGCTACTACGAGCAGTACTTC.

The chain carries TRBV7-2 and TRBJ2-5; maybe TRBD2 (6 bases). Trimming removed 1 base at V and 3 bases at J, with 9 bases between. This CDR3 spans 14 amino acids. CDR1 and CDR2 (germline): SGHTA, FQGNSA. The CDR3 DNA reads as TGTGCCAGCAGCTTAGGAGCGGGTAAAGAGACCCAGTACTTC. The encoded protein is CASSLGAGKETQYF.

This clonotype was seen repeatedly, ten times or more. The chain couples TRBV2 to TRBJ2-2; D ambiguous. The CDR3 consists of 13 residues. V was pared by 4 bases and J by 3 bases, with 6 bases between. Germline V gene data show CDR1 as SNHLY and CDR2 as FYNNEI. The CDR3 spells CASSVADTGELFF. The CDR3 bases are TGTGCCAGCAGTGTTGCCGACACCGGGGAGCTGTTTTTT.

This clonotype was seen many times. The chain links TRBV15 to TRBJ2-7, with D tentatively TRBD1 or TRBD2 (5 bases each). The V gene lost 3 bases and the J gene lost 6 bases, with 15 bases spanning the gap. The V gene's germline CDR1 is LNHNV and CDR2 YYDKDF (reference sequence). CDR3 length: 14 residues. The CDR3 DNA is TGTGCCACCAGCAGCAGTCTGGGACCTTCCGAGCAGTACTTC. Protein product: CATSSSLGPSEQYF. The full variable domain, its missing parts supplied by reference TRBV15 and TRBJ2-7, is DAMVIQNPRYQVTQFGKPVTLSCSQTLNHNVMYWYQQKSSQAPKLLFHYYDKDFNNEADTPDNFQSRRPNTSFCFLDIRSPGLGDTAMYLCATSSSLGPSEQYFGPGTRLTVT.

This sequence joins TRBV6-2 or TRBV6-3 and TRBJ2-2; 12 bases are a match to TRBD2. CDR1 MNHEY and CDR2 SVGEGT come from the germline V gene. J gave up 3 bases and V 5 bases, and 7 bases lay outside the gene matches. The CDR3 is made up of 17 amino acids. The CDR3 reads CASSPPGLAGYTGELFF. CDR3 nucleotides: TGTGCCAGCAGTCCCCCAGGACTAGCGGGGTACACCGGGGAGCTGTTTTTT.

There are many counts of this clonotype. The chain carries TRBV30 and TRBJ2-7, with D possibly matching TRBD1 (5 bases). The CDR3 spans 12 residues. Germline V CDR1 and CDR2: GTSNPN, SVGIG (reference sequence). Trimming took 3 bases from V and 7 from J, leaving 13 bases between them. The CDR3 is CAWSPRGGEQYF. The CDR3 coding sequence is TGTGCCTGGAGCCCTAGGGGTGGAGAGCAGTACTTC.

This clonotype was recorded many times. The chain is built from TRBV20-1 and TRBJ1-5; tentatively, D is TRBD1 (6 bases). This CDR3 has 11 residues. V lost 5 bases and J lost 7, with 9 bases in between. Germline V gene sequence: CDR1 DFQATT, CDR2 SNEGSKA (reference sequence). CDR3 region: CSAEGDQPQHF. The CDR3 DNA sequence: TGCAGTGCTGAGGGGGACCAGCCCCAGCATTTT.

This clonotype came up a few times. This sequence joins TRBV6-5 and TRBJ2-1; TRBD2 matches 9 bases. Germline V gene data show CDR1 as MNHEY and CDR2 as SVGAGI. The CDR3 totals 18 residues. The J segment lost 6 bases and the V segment lost 0 bases, leaving 12 bases of the junction unmatched. CDR3 nucleotide sequence: TGTGCCAGCAGTTACTCGATTACAGCGGGAGGAATGAGCAATGAGCAGTTCTTC. Amino acid sequence: CASSYSITAGGMSNEQFF.

This clonotype was detected ten times or more. The J gene is TRBJ2-6, the V gene TRBV27; no definite D call. The CDR3 contains 19 residues. The V end was cut by 0 bases, the J end by 0 bases, with 15 bases between. Germline V CDR1 and CDR2: MNHEY, SMNVEV (reference sequence). The CDR3 sequence: CASSLSSAEPYSGANVLTF. The DNA for the CDR3 is TGTGCCAGCAGTTTATCCTCGGCAGAACCATACTCTGGGGCCAACGTCCTGACTTTC. Complete variable domain (other parts from reference TRBV27 and TRBJ2-6): EAQVTQNPRYLITVTGKKLTVTCSQNMNHEYMSWYRQDPGLGLRQIYYSMNVEVTDKGDVPEGYKVSRKEKRNFPLILESPSPNQTSLYFCASSLSSAEPYSGANVLTFGAGSRLTVL.

In the case of this clonotype: Since a much larger clone is just one base distant, this may be a read error. V usage is TRBV6-5 and J usage is TRBJ2-3; D is perhaps TRBD1 or TRBD2 (5 bases each). CDR3 length: 15 amino acids. CDR1 is MNHEY, CDR2 SVGAGI, per germline. CDR3 in amino acids: CASSYVPGSTDAQYF. In DNA form, the CDR3 reads TGTGCCAGCAGTTACGTCCCAGGGAGCACAGATGCGCAGTATTTT.